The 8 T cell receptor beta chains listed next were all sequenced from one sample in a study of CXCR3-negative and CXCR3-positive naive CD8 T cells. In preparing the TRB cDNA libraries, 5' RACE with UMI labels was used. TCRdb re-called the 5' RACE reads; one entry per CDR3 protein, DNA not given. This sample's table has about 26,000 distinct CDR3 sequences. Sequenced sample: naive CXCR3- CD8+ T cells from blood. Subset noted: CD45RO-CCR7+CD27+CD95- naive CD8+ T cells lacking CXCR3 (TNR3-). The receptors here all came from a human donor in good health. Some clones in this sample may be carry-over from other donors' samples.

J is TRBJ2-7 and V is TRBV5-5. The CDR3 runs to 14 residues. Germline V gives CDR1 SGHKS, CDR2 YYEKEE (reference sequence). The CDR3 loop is CASSSGRTSYEQYF.

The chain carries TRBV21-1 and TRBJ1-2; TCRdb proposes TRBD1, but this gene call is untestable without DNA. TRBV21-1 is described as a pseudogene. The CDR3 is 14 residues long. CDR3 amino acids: CASSNSRGRYGYTF.

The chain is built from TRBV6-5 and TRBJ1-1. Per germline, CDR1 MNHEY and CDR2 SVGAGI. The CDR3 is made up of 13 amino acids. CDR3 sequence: CASSYGSGGGAFF.

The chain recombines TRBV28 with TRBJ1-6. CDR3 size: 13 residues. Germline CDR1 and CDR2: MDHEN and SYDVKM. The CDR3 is CASSEGYNSPLHF.

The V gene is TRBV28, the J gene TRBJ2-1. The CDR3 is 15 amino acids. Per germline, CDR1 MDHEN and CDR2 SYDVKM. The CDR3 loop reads CAGSAYLRSYNEQFF.

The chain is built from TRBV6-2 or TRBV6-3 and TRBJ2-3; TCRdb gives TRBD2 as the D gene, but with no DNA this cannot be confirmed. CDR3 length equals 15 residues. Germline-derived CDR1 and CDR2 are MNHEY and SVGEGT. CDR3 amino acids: CASSYSGGGKDTQYF.

The CDR3 protein is CSAVVQEYSPLHF. The V and J genes are TRBV20-1 and TRBJ1-6; the TCRdb D gene call, TRBD1, has no DNA to confirm it. Germline loops: CDR1 DFQATT, CDR2 SNEGSKA (reference sequence). This CDR3 is built from 13 residues.

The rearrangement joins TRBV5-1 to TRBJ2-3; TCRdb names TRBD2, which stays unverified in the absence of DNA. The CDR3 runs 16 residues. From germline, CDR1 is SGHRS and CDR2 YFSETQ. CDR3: CASSLEASGGQDTQYF.